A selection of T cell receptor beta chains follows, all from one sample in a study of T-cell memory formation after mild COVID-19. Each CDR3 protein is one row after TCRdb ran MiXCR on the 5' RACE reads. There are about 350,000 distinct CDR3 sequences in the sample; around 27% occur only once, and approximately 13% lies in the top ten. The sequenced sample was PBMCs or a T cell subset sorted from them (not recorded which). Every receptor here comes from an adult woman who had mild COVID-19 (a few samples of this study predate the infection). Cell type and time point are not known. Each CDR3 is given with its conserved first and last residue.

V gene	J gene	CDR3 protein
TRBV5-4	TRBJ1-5	CASSLQGVEPQHF
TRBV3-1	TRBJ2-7	CASSHRPQPRYEQYF
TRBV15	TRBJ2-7	CATSRDWSGQGYEQYF
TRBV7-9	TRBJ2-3	CASSTGGWTDTQYF
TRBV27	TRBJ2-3	CASLPTDTQYF
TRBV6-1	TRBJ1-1	CASLRPTNTEAFF
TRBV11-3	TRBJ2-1	CASSENPPGLAALYGEQFF
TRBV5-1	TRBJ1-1	CASSVRTAGGTEAFF
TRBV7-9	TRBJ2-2	CASSLKRDYTGELFF
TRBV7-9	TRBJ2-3	CASSPAGGLPSDTQYF
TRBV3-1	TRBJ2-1	CASSRPLAGGRNEQFF
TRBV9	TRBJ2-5	CASSVAGDSDPRATQYF
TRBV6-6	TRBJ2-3	CASSYLGQSTDTQYF
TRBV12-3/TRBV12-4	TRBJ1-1	CASSFPSDRLNTEAFF
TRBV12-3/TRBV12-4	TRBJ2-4	CASSPNRGGNIQYF
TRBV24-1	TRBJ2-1	CATSGGTGYYNEQFF
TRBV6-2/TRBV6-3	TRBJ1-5	CASMDPGGNQPQHF
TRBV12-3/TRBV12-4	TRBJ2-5	CASRGTGGETQYF
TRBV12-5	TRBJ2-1	CASGVLAQIYNEQFF
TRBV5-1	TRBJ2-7	CASSSTGTGWEQYF
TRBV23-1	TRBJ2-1	CASSQSAGVDYNEQFF
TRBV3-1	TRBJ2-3	CASSQDRTVSTDTQYF
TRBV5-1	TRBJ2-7	CASSWDSSYEQYF
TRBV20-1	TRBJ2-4	CSASLGDIQYF
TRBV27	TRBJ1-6	CASSLSGTGGSPLHF
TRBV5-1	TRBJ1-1	CASSLNGGRSEAFF
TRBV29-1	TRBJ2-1	CGVPGQVYNEQFF
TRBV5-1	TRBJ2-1	CASSLGPDGNEQFF
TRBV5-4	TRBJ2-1	CASSFASEQFF
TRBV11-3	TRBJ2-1	CASSGRTSGSSHEQFF
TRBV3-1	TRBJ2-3	CASSQEGLVYSDTQYF
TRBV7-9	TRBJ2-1	CASSLALSVEQFF
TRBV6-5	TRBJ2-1	CASSSGTGLHNEQFF
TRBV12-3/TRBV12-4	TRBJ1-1	CASIPGTLDTEAFF
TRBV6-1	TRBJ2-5	CASRKHQNRDLQETQYF
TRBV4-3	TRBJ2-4	CASSSRTGSYEYF
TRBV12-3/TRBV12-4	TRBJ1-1	CASSLSRYTEAFF
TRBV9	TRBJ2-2	CASTAGVNTGELFF
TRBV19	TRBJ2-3	CASSRGRGDTQYF
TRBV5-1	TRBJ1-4	CASSPGQPDEKLFF
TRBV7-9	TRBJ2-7	CASSLGGTSGVSYEQYF
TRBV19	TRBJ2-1	CASSGPGGAGVYNEQFF
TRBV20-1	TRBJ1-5	CSVTGNSQPQHF
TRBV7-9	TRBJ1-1	CASRQPINTEAFF
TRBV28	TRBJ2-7	CASSLGVARGVYEQYF
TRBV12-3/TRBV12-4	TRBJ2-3	CASSLPGQEGDTQYF
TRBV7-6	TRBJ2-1	CASSLGQGVSYNEQFF
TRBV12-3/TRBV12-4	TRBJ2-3	CASNVGSQGRYF
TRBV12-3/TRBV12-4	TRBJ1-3	CASSPKRRSGNTIYF
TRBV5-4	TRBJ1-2	CASSSGTGSGTF
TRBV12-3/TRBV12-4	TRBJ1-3	CASSLGGRVGNTIYF